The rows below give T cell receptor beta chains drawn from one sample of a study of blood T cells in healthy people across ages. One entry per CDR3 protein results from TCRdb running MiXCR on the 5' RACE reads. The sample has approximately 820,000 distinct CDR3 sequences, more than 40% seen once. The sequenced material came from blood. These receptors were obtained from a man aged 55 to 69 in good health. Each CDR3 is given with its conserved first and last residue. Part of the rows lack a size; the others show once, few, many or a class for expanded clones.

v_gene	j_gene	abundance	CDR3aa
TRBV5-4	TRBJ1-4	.	CASSLGERGATNEKLFF
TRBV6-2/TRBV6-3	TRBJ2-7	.	CASREPGGFYEQYF
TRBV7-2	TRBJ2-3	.	CASSLTGGHPADTQYF
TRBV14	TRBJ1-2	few	CASSQATVNGYTF
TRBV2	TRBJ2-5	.	CASSLIGGAIQETQYF
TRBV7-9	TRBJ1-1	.	CASSFPGEAFF
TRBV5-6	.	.	CASSLEQTVYQETQFF
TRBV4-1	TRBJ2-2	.	CASSQRGITGELFF
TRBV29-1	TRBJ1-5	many	CSVEDGSCRQHF
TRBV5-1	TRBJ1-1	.	CASSLDNVNTEAFF
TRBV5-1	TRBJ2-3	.	CATHTGTGRTDTQYF
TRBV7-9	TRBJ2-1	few	CASSLVERGYEQFF
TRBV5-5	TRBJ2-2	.	CASSLRRSNTGELFF
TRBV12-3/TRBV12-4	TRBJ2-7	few	CASRTSSGGTYEQYF
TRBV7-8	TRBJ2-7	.	CASSLTHPRSAYERYF
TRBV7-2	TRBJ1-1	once	CASSPGGRVGTEAFF
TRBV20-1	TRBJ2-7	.	CSVERGDTYEQYF
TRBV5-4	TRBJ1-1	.	CASSLGRRDRGRLNTEAFF
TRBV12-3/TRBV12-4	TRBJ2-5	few	CASSQRGNEQYF